The rows below give T cell receptor beta chains drawn from one sample of a study of T cell responses to AZD1222 COVID-19 vaccine. Using immunoSEQ multiplex PCR, the repertoire was profiled, and TCRdb retains in-frame clones only, with some absent. The data contain 50,000 or so clones, roughly 90% of them singletons. The specimen comprised peripheral blood, sampled 28 days after the second AZD1222 dose. The receptors here all came from an adult who received the AZD1222 COVID-19 vaccine. Each CDR3 is given with its conserved first and last residue. A D gene is named only where the DNA matches it firmly. The listing skips clone size in some rows; elsewhere it reads once, few, many or a size class.

clone_size,d_call,j_call,v_call,cdr3_aa,cdr3_nt
NA,NA,TRBJ1-1,TRBV7-2,CASSPILAGTEAFF,TGTGCCAGCAGCCCCATACTCGCGGGAACTGAAGCTTTCTTT
NA,NA,TRBJ2-7,TRBV29-1,CSVEDVTYEQYF,TGCAGCGTTGAAGATGTCACCTACGAGCAGTACTTC
once,NA,TRBJ2-5,TRBV30,CAPHRAVSGETQYF,TGTGCCCCCCACCGGGCGGTGAGTGGAGAGACCCAGTACTTC
NA,NA,TRBJ1-4,TRBV9,CASSVGQGSNEKLFF,TGTGCCAGCAGCGTAGGGCAGGGGTCTAATGAAAAACTGTTTTTT
NA,TRBD1,TRBJ1-2,TRBV2,CASSEVGTGGAGYTF,TGTGCCAGCAGTGAGGTGGGGACAGGGGGCGCCGGCTACACCTTC
NA,NA,TRBJ1-5,TRBV28,CASSLFFGIVSNQPQHF,TGTGCCAGCAGTTTATTCTTTGGCATTGTTAGCAATCAGCCCCAGCATTTT
NA,NA,TRBJ1-1,TRBV13,CASSLAPPEAFF,TGTGCCAGCAGCTTAGCCCCCCCGGAAGCTTTCTTT
NA,NA,TRBJ1-6,TRBV21-1,CASSNRTGGNSPLHF,TGTGCCAGCAGCAACCGGACAGGGGGAAATTCACCCCTCCACTTT
NA,TRBD2,TRBJ2-1,TRBV5-8,CASASGRYNEQFF,TGTGCCAGCGCTAGCGGGAGGTATAATGAGCAGTTCTTC
NA,NA,TRBJ1-4,TRBV28,CASREGGSNEKLFF,TGTGCCAGCAGGGAGGGGGGATCTAATGAAAAACTGTTTTTT
NA,NA,TRBJ1-1,TRBV18,CASSPKQVSEAFF,TGTGCCAGCTCACCAAAACAGGTGTCTGAAGCTTTCTTT
NA,TRBD1,TRBJ1-2,TRBV3-1/TRBV3-2,CASSQDRGNGYTF,TGTGCCAGCAGCCAAGACAGGGGGAATGGCTACACCTTC
NA,TRBD1,TRBJ1-5,TRBV19,CASSGQGGNQPQHF,TGTGCCAGTAGTGGACAGGGTGGTAATCAGCCCCAGCATTTT
NA,NA,TRBJ1-5,TRBV19,CASSNGGARSNQPQHF,TGTGCCAGTAGTAACGGGGGCGCTCGGAGCAATCAGCCCCAGCATTTT
NA,NA,TRBJ2-7,TRBV7-2,CASSLVGPHEQYF,TGTGCCAGCAGCTTAGTCGGACCCCACGAGCAGTACTTC
NA,NA,TRBJ1-1,TRBV24-1,CASRGGPNTEAFF,TGTGCCAGTAGGGGAGGGCCGAACACTGAAGCTTTCTTT
NA,NA,TRBJ2-5,TRBV21-1,CASSRGAETQYF,TGTGCCAGCAGCCGAGGGGCCGAGACCCAGTACTTC